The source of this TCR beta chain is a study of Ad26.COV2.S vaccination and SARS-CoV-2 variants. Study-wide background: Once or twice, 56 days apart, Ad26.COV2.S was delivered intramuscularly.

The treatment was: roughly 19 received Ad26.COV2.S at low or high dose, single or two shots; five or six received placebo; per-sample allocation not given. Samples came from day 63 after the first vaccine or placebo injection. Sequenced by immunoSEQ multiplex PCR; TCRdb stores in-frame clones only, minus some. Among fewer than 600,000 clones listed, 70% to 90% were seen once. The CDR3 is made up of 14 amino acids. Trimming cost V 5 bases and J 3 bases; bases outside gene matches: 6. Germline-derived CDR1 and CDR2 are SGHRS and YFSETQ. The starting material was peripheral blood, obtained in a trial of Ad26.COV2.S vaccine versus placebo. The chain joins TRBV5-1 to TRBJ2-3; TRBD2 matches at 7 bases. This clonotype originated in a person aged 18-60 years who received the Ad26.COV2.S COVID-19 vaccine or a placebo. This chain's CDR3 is CASRRTSATDTQYF. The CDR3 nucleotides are TGCGCCAGCAGGAGGACTAGTGCAACAGATACGCAGTATTTT.